One sample yielded the 30 T cell receptor beta chains listed below, sequenced in a study of identifying expanded T cells in peripheral blood. The table came from immunoSEQ multiplex PCR; TCRdb's copy has only in-frame clones and leaves some out. The sample carries more than 75,000 clones, approximately 84% recorded once. The sequenced material came from blood. These receptors were obtained from a person between 18 and 75 years old in good health.

The chain couples TRBV4-3 to TRBJ1-2; D remains unclear. Trimming removed 1 base from V and 3 bases from J, with 6 bases in between. This CDR3 has 13 amino acids. CDR1 and CDR2 (germline): LGHNA, YSLEER. The CDR3 coding sequence is TGCGCCAGCAGCCAAGCCGCGGACTATGGCTACACCTTC. Translating gives CASSQAADYGYTF.

This chain connects TRBV5-6 to TRBJ1-2; 7 bases line up with TRBD1. The CDR3 runs 12 residues. Looked up from germline, CDR1 is SGHDT and CDR2 is YYEEEE. With V trimmed by 3 bases and J by 8 bases, 4 bases remained unmatched. DNA of the CDR3: TGTGCCAGCAGCTCCAGGGGGAAAGGCTACACCTTC. Protein: CASSSRGKGYTF. Full variable domain (missing parts from reference TRBV5-6 and TRBJ1-2): DAGVTQSPTHLIKTRGQQVTLRCSPKSGHDTVSWYQQALGQGPQFIFQYYEEEERQRGNFPDRFSGHQFPNYSSELNVNALLLGDSALYLCASSSRGKGYTFGSGTRLTVV.

The V gene is TRBV7-9, the J gene TRBJ2-3; D might be TRBD1 or TRBD2, each matching 7 bases. Looked up from germline, CDR1 is SEHNR and CDR2 is FQNEAQ (reference sequence). The ends were cut back, 7 bases at V and 1 base at J, with 24 bases in the middle. This CDR3 has 18 amino acids. In DNA form, the CDR3 reads TGTGCCAGCAACCCCACTCTAACAGGGGCGGGAGGCACAGATACGCAGTATTTT. Protein product: CASNPTLTGAGGTDTQYF.

This chain links TRBV7-9 with TRBJ2-5; TRBD1 matches at 7 bases. Germline CDR1 is SEHNR and CDR2 is FQNEAQ (reference sequence). Germline trimming cut 3 bases from V and 0 bases from J; bases unmatched to any gene: 10. The CDR3 covers 17 residues. The CDR3 reads CASSFVTGFLDQETQYF. DNA for the CDR3: TGTGCCAGCAGCTTCGTGACAGGGTTTTTGGACCAAGAGACCCAGTACTTC.

This clone was observed a few times. This chain links TRBV6-5 with TRBJ1-1; a weak D match, TRBD1 (6 bases). This CDR3 contains 15 residues. V lost 4 bases to trimming and J lost 7 bases, with 19 bases between them. Germline CDR1 MNHEY, CDR2 SVGAGI. Written as DNA, the CDR3 is TGTGCCAGCAGTTCGCTTATCAGGGGAGTGGGTGAAGCTTTCTTT. It yields the protein CASSSLIRGVGEAFF.

This clone appeared once. The chain carries TRBV7-2 and TRBJ1-2; D uncertain. The germline V and J ends were trimmed by 4 bases and 0 bases, with 12 bases remaining between them. Germline values: CDR1 SGHTA, CDR2 FQGNSA. This CDR3 contains 15 residues. This CDR3 reads CASSWIRRTNYGYTF. The CDR3 DNA reads as TGTGCCAGCAGCTGGATCCGGAGAACTAACTATGGCTACACCTTC.

This clone was counted a few times. The chain joins TRBV7-9 to TRBJ1-2, with 8 bases fitting TRBD1. The germline V gene has CDR1 SEHNR and CDR2 FQNEAQ (reference sequence). This CDR3 contains 15 residues. V shed 2 bases, J shed 7 bases, and the junction held 9 bases outside the gene matches. CDR3 residues: CASSLNSGQASGYTF. CDR3 sequence (DNA): TGTGCCAGCAGCTTAAATTCGGGACAGGCTTCTGGCTACACCTTC.

The CDR3: CASSQAPNQPQHF. CDR3 DNA sequence: TGCGCCAGCAGCCAAGCGCCAAATCAGCCCCAGCATTTT. The chain has TRBV4-1 and TRBJ1-5, with D unclear. This CDR3 is 13 amino acids long. Germline V CDR1 and CDR2: MGHRA, YSYEKL. Trimming removed 1 base at V and 4 bases at J, with 5 bases between.

This chain links TRBV5-1 with TRBJ1-2; D is possibly TRBD1 (6 bases). The germline V gene encodes CDR1 SGHRS and CDR2 YFSETQ. This CDR3 has 14 amino acids. Trimming shortened V by 4 bases and J by 10 bases, and 20 bases separated the two germline ends. CDR3 region: CASSETGSSFFYTF. CDR3 DNA: TGCGCCAGCAGCGAGACAGGATCCTCGTTTTTCTACACCTTC. The complete variable domain, with remaining parts taken from reference TRBV5-1 and TRBJ1-2, reads KAGVTQTPRYLIKTRGQQVTLSCSPISGHRSVSWYQQTPGQGLQFLFEYFSETQRNKGNFPGRFSGRQFSNSRSEMNVSTLELGDSALYLCASSETGSSFFYTFGSGTRLTVV.

V usage is TRBV5-1 and J usage is TRBJ2-3, with TRBD1 matching 9 bases. Germline-derived CDR1 and CDR2 are SGHRS and YFSETQ. The CDR3 totals 16 residues. V shed 8 bases, J shed 0 bases, and the junction held 10 bases outside the gene matches. The CDR3 region is CASGQGLRTSTDTQYF. Here the CDR3 DNA reads TGCGCCAGTGGACAGGGGTTGAGAACTAGCACAGATACGCAGTATTTT.

The chain recombines TRBV6-1 with TRBJ1-2; 9 nucleotides match TRBD1. Germline-derived CDR1 and CDR2 are MNHNS and SASEGT. With 11 bases clipped from V and 5 bases from J, the junction kept 12 bases outside the gene matches. This CDR3 has 14 residues. CDR3 amino acids: CAFSRGQGKYGYTF. The CDR3 DNA reads TGTGCCTTCTCTAGGGGACAGGGAAAGTATGGCTACACCTTC.

The chain employs TRBV5-1 and TRBJ1-4; 11 nucleotides match TRBD1. V was pared by 5 bases and J by 7 bases, with 4 bases of the junction left unmatched. The germline V gene encodes CDR1 SGHRS and CDR2 YFSETQ. CDR3 length: 14 amino acids. The CDR3 sequence: CASSSDRGPEKLFF. In DNA form, the CDR3 reads TGCGCCAGCAGTTCGGACAGGGGGCCTGAAAAACTGTTTTTT.

V gene TRBV7-5 combines with J gene TRBJ2-6; the D segment call TRBD1 is taken from the table without a DNA check. TRBV7-5 is a known pseudogene. The CDR3 extends over 15 amino acids. For the CDR3, the DNA is TGTCAGGCTGTCAGGGTCGTCTCTGGGGCCAACGTCCTGACTTTC. Its translation is CQAVRVVSGANVLTF.

This sequence joins TRBV11-3 and TRBJ1-2; a possible D gene is TRBD1 (5 bases). Deletions cut 4 bases from V and 2 bases from J, with 11 bases between. This CDR3 has 14 amino acids. Germline-derived CDR1 and CDR2 are SGHNT and YENEEA. CDR3 coding DNA: TGTGCCAGCAGCTATTATAGGGACAACTATGGCTACACCTTC. This translates into CASSYYRDNYGYTF.

The gene calls are TRBV5-1 and TRBJ2-5; possible D gene TRBD2, 5 bases. The CDR3 is 15 residues long. The V end was cut by 1 base, the J end by 4 bases, with 14 bases between. The germline V gene has CDR1 SGHRS and CDR2 YFSETQ. The CDR3 sequence is CASSLSRGLGETQYF. CDR3 coding DNA: TGCGCCAGCAGCTTGTCCCGAGGGTTGGGAGAGACCCAGTACTTC.

The chain recombines TRBV5-6 with TRBJ2-1, with D unclear. The CDR3 loop spans 13 amino acids. Germline V lookup: CDR1 SGHDT, CDR2 YYEEEE. Trimming removed 4 bases at V and 9 bases at J, with 14 bases between. CDR3 bases: TGTGCCAGCAGCCATTGGGCTGGGATTGAGCAGTTCTTC. It is translated as CASSHWAGIEQFF. Based on the CDR3 plus reference TRBV5-6 and TRBJ2-1, the full variable domain is DAGVTQSPTHLIKTRGQQVTLRCSPKSGHDTVSWYQQALGQGPQFIFQYYEEEERQRGNFPDRFSGHQFPNYSSELNVNALLLGDSALYLCASSHWAGIEQFFGPGTRLTVL.

The CDR3 region is CATSREVGYGYTF. CDR3 DNA: TGTGCCACCAGCAGAGAAGTCGGCTATGGCTACACCTTC. The rearrangement joins TRBV15 to TRBJ1-2; no clear D gene. Trimming took 0 bases from V and 4 from J, leaving 6 bases between them. Germline V lookup: CDR1 LNHNV, CDR2 YYDKDF (reference sequence). This CDR3 spans 13 amino acids.

The chain employs TRBV22-1 and TRBJ1-2. TRBV22-1 corresponds to a pseudogene. The length of the CDR3 is 16 residues. Here the CDR3 DNA reads TGTCCTGGGGAGTGGACTTCGAAGAGAAAGACCTATGGCTACACCTTC. Translated, it gives CPGEWTSKRKTYGYTF.

V and J are TRBV30 and TRBJ1-1, with D uncertain. The CDR3 sequence is 13 residues long. Germline V gives CDR1 GTSNPN, CDR2 SVGIG (reference sequence). V shed 4 bases and J shed 3 bases, with 12 bases lying between them. The CDR3 DNA reads TGTGCCTGGAAAGTGATGAAGGACACTGAAGCTTTCTTT. Translating it yields CAWKVMKDTEAFF.

The chain couples TRBV28 to TRBJ1-2, with no clear D. Trimming left V 6 bases short and J 4 bases short, with 15 bases between. The CDR3 is 14 residues long. Germline CDR1 MDHEN, CDR2 SYDVKM. CDR3 DNA sequence: TGTGCCAGCAGCCAAACTTGGAGTGGCTATGGCTACACCTTC. Translating gives CASSQTWSGYGYTF.

This chain joins TRBV5-1 and TRBJ2-3; a possible D gene is TRBD2 (6 bases). V was cut by 0 bases and J by 2 bases, with 13 bases left in between. Germline values: CDR1 SGHRS, CDR2 YFSETQ. The CDR3 loop spans 16 amino acids. CDR3 coding DNA: TGCGCCAGCAGCTTGGGTTCCAGCGGGTACACAGATACGCAGTATTTT. Translated, it gives CASSLGSSGYTDTQYF.

The genes are TRBV18 and TRBJ1-5; D is perhaps TRBD1 (5 bases). The germline V gene encodes CDR1 KGHSH and CDR2 LQKENI. The CDR3 is made up of 13 amino acids. The ends were cut back, 5 bases at V and 5 bases at J, with 10 bases in the middle. The CDR3 DNA sequence: TGTGCCAGCTCAGACGACAGAGATCAGCCCCAGCATTTT. Its protein is CASSDDRDQPQHF.

The V call is TRBV15, the J call TRBJ1-5; D gene ambiguous. The V and J ends lost 5 bases and 2 bases respectively, with 4 bases between them. The CDR3 loop spans 12 amino acids. Germline CDR1 LNHNV, CDR2 YYDKDF (reference sequence). Here the CDR3 reads CATSARNQPQHF. The CDR3 DNA sequence: TGTGCCACCAGCGCCCGCAATCAGCCCCAGCATTTT.

This sequence joins TRBV2 and TRBJ2-7, with 7 bases lining up with TRBD1. The CDR3 is 12 residues long. Trimming cost V 6 bases and J 3 bases; bases outside gene matches: 2. CDR1 and CDR2 from the germline V gene are SNHLY and FYNNEI. The CDR3 is CASRDRHYEQYF. DNA of the CDR3: TGTGCCAGCAGGGACAGGCACTACGAGCAGTACTTC.

V is TRBV4-1 and J is TRBJ1-3; D remains unclear. Germline V gene data show CDR1 as MGHRA and CDR2 as YSYEKL. The CDR3 runs to 18 residues. Trimming stripped 0 bases from V and 0 bases from J, with 15 bases between. The CDR3 sequence: CASSQDDGVLRSGNTIYF. In DNA, the CDR3 is TGCGCCAGCAGCCAAGATGATGGAGTCCTGCGCTCTGGAAACACCATATATTTT.

The chain recombines TRBV25-1 with TRBJ2-3; the D gene could be TRBD1 or TRBD2 (5 bases each). The CDR3 totals 14 residues. Germline CDR1 is MGHDK and CDR2 is SYGVNS. The germline V and J ends were trimmed by 5 bases and 2 bases, with 11 bases remaining between them. CDR3 DNA sequence: TGTGCCAGCAGTCGGGACGCAAACACAGATACGCAGTATTTT. It translates to CASSRDANTDTQYF.

CDR3 bases: TGTGCCAGCGTATTGGGGACAGGGGGTGAATCTGAAGCTTTCTTT. Its translation is CASVLGTGGESEAFF. This chain connects TRBV6-5 to TRBJ1-1; the match to TRBD1 covers 11 bases. CDR1 MNHEY and CDR2 SVGAGI come from the germline V gene. The CDR3 consists of 15 residues. V dropped 8 bases and J dropped 6; count of bases not matched to a gene: 11.

The CDR3 loop is CASSLKGDTEAFF. The CDR3 DNA follows: TGCGCCAGCAGCTTAAAGGGGGACACTGAAGCTTTCTTT. This chain links TRBV5-1 with TRBJ1-1; D is perhaps TRBD1 (6 bases). The germline V and J ends were trimmed by 2 bases and 3 bases, with 8 bases remaining between them. This CDR3 comprises 13 residues. Looked up from germline, CDR1 is SGHRS and CDR2 is YFSETQ.

The sample holds one count of this clone. The chain uses TRBV4-3 and TRBJ1-1, with D unresolved. V lost 5 bases and J lost 3, with 10 bases in between. This CDR3 spans 13 amino acids. Germline CDR1 and CDR2: LGHNA and YSLEER. CDR3 amino acids: CASSFTKYTEAFF. The DNA for the CDR3 is TGCGCCAGCAGCTTTACAAAATACACTGAAGCTTTCTTT.

DNA for the CDR3: TGTGCCAGCTCCCCCATCAGCAATCAGCCCCAGCATTTT. It translates to CASSPISNQPQHF. The chain links TRBV18 to TRBJ1-5, with D hard to call. Looked up from germline, CDR1 is KGHSH and CDR2 is LQKENI. The ends were cut back, 6 bases at V and 1 base at J, with 7 bases in the middle. This CDR3 is built from 13 residues.